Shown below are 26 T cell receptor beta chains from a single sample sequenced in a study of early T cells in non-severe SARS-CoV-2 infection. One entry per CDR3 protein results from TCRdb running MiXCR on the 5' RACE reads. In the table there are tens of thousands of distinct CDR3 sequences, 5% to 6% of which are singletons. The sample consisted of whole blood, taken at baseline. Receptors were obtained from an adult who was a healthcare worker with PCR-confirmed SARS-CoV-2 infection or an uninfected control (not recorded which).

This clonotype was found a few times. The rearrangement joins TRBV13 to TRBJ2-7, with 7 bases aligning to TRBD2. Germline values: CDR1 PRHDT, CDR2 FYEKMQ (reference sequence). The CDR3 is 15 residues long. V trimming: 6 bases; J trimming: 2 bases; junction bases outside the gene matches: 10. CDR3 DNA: TGTGCCAGCAGACCATACAGCGGGGACCCCTACGAGCAGTACTTC. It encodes CASRPYSGDPYEQYF.

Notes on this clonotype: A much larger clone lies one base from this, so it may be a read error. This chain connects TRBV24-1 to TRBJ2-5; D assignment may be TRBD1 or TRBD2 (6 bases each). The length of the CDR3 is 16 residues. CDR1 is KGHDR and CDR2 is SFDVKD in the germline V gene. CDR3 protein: CATSDSQSGAGETPYF. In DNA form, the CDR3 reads TGTGCCACCAGTGATTCTCAATCGGGGGCAGGGGAGACCCCGTACTTC.

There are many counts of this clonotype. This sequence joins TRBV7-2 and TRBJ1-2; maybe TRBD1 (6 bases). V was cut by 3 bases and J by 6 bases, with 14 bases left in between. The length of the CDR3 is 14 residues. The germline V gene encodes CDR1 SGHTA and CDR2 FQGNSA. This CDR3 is CASSFGQGMDGYTF. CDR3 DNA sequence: TGTGCCAGCAGCTTCGGCCAGGGGATGGATGGCTACACCTTC.

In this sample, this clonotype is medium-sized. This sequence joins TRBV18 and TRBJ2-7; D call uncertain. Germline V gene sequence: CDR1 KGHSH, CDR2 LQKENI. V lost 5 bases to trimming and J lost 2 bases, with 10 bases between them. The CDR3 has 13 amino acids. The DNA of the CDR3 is TGTGCCAGCTCAGAGGCGACGACCTACGAGCAGTACTTC. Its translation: CASSEATTYEQYF.

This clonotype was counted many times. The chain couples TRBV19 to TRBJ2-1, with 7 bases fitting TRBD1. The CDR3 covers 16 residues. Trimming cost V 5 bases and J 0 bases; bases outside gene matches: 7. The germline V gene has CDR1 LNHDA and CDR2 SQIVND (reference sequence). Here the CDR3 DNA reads TGTGCCAGTAGTTACAGGCCAGGGGGCTCCTACAATGAGCAGTTCTTC. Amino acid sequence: CASSYRPGGSYNEQFF.

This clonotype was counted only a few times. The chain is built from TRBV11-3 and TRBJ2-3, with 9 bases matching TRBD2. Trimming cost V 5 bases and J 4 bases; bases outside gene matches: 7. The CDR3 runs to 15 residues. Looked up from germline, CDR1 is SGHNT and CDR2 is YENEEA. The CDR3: CASSRGGGVADTQYF. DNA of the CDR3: TGTGCCAGCAGCCGTGGCGGGGGGGTCGCAGATACGCAGTATTTT.

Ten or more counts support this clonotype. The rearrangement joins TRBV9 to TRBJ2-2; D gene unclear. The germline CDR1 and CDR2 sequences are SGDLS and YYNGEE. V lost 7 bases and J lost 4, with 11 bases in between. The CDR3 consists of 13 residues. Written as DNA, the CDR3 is TGTGCCAGCGGTAAGGGTGTCACCGGGGAGCTGTTTTTT. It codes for CASGKGVTGELFF.

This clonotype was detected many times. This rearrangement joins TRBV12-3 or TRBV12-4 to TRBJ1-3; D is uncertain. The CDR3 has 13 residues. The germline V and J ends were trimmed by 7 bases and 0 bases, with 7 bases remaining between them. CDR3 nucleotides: TGTGCCAGCAATCTTGACTCTGGAAACACCATATATTTT. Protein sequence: CASNLDSGNTIYF.

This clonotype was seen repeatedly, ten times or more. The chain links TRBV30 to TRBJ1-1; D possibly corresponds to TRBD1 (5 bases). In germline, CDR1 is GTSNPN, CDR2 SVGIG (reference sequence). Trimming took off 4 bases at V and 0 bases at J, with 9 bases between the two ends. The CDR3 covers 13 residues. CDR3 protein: CAWNRGVNTEAFF. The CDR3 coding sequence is TGTGCCTGGAATAGAGGGGTGAACACTGAAGCTTTCTTT.

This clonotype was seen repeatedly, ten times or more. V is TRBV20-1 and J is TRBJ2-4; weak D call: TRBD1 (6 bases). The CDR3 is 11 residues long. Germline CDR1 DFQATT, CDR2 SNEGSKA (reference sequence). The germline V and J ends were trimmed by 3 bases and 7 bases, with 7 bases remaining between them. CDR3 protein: CSASDRNIQYF. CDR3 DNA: TGCAGTGCTAGCGACAGGAACATTCAGTACTTC.

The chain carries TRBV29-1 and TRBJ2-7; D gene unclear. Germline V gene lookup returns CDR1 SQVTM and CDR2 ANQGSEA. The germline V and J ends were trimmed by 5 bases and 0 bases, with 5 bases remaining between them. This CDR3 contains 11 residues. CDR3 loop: CSVRISYEQYF. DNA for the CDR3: TGCAGCGTTCGCATCTCCTACGAGCAGTACTTC.

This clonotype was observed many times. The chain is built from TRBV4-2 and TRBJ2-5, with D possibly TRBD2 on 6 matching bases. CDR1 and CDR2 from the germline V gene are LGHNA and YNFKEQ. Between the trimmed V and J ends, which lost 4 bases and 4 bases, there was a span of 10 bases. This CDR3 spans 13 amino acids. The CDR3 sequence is CASSPGTAETQYF. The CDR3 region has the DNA TGTGCCAGCAGCCCCGGGACTGCAGAGACCCAGTACTTC.

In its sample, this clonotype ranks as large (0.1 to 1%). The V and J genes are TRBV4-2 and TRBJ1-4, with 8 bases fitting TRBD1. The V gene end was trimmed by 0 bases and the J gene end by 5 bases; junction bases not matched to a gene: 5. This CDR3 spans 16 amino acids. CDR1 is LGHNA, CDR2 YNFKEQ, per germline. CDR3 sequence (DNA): TGTGCCAGCAGCCAAGAAGGGTGGGACAGGAATGAAAAACTGTTTTTT. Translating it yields CASSQEGWDRNEKLFF.

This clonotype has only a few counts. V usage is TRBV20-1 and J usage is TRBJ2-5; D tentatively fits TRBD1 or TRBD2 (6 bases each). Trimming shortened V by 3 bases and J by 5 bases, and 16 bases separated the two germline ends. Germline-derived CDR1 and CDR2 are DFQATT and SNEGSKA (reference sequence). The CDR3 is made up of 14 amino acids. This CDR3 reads CSASGGQGWETQYF. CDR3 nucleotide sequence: TGCAGTGCTAGCGGGGGCCAGGGGTGGGAGACCCAGTACTTC.

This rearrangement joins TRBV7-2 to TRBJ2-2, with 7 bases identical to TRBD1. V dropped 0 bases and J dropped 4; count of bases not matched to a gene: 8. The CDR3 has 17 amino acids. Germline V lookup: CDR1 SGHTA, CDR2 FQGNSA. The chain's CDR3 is CASSLASTGSRTGELFF. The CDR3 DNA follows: TGTGCCAGCAGCTTAGCGTCGACAGGGAGCCGCACCGGGGAGCTGTTTTTT.

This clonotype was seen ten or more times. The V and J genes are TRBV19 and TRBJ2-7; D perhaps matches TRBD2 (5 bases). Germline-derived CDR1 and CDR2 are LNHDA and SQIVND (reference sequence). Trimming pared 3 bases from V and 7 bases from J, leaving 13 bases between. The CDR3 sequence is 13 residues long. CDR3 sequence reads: CASSMSEGAEQYF. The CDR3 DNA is TGTGCCAGTAGTATGAGTGAGGGAGCGGAGCAGTACTTC.

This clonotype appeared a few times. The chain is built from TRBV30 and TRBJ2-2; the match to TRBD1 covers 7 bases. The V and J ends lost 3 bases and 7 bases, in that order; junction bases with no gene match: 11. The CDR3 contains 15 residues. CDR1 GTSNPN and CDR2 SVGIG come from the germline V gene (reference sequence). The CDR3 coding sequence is TGTGCCTGGAGCGATCCCGGGACAGTCCTCGGGGAGCTGTTTTTT. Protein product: CAWSDPGTVLGELFF.

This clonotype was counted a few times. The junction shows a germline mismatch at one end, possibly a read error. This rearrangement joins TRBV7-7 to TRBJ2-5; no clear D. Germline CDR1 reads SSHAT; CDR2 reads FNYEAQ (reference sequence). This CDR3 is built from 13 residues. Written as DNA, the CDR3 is TGTGCTAGCAGCCCCACCGTTTGGGAGACCCAGTACTTC. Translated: CASSPTVWETQYF.

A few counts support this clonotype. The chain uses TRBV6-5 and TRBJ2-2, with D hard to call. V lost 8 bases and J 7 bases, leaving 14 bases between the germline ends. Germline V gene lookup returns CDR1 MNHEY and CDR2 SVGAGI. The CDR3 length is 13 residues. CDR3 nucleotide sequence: TGTGCCAGCGCTACAAGAGCGTACGGGGAGCTGTTTTTT. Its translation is CASATRAYGELFF.

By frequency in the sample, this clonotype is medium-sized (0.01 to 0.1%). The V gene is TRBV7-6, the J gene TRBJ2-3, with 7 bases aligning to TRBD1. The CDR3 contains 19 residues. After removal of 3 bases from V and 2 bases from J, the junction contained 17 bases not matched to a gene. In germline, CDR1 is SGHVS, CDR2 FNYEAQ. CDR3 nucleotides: TGTGCCAGCAGCTTGACAGGGCTCGTTCCTCCAGTTGTCACAGATACGCAGTATTTT. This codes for CASSLTGLVPPVVTDTQYF.

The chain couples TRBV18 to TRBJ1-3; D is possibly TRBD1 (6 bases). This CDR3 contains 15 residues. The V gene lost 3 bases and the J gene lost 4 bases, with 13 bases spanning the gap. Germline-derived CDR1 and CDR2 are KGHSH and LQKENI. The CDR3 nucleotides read TGTGCCAGCTCACCCAGCCAGGGGACGGGAAACACCATATATTTT. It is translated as CASSPSQGTGNTIYF.

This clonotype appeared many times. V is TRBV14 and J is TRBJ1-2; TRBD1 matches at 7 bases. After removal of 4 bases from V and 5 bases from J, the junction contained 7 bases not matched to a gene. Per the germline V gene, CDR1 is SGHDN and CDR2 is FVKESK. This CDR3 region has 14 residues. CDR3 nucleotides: TGTGCCAGCAGCCCACCGGGACAGTCATATGGCTACACCTTC. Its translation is CASSPPGQSYGYTF.

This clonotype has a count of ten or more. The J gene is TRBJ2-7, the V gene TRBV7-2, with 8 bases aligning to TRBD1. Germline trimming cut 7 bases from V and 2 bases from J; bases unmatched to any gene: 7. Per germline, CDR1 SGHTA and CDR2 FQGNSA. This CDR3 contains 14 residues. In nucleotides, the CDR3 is TGTGCCAGCAAGCAGACAGGGGACCCCTACGAGCAGTACTTC. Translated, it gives CASKQTGDPYEQYF.

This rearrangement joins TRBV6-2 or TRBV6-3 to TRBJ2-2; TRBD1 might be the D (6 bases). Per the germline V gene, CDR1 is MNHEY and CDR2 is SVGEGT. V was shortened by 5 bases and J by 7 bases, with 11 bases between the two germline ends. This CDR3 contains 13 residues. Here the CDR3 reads CASSQGYFGELFF. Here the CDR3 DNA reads TGTGCCAGCAGTCAGGGGTATTTCGGGGAGCTGTTTTTT.

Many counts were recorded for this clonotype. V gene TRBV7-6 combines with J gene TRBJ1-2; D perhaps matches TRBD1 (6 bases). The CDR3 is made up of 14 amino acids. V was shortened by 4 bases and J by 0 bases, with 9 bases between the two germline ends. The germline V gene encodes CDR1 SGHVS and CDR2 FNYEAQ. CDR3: CASSSDRANYGYTF. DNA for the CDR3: TGTGCCAGCAGCTCGGACAGAGCTAACTATGGCTACACCTTC.

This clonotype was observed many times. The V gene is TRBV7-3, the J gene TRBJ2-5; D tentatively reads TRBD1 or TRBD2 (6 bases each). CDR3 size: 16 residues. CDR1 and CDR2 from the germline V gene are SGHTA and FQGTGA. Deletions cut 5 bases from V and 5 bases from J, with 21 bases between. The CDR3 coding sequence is TGTGCCAGCAGCCCGGGGGCCATCGAGGGGGTGGAGACCCAGTACTTC. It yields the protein CASSPGAIEGVETQYF.